The 32 T cell receptor beta chains reported below all come from one sample, sequenced in a study of shared clonotypes between healthy human individuals (TCRdb year 2020). Library creation used the immunoSEQ multiplex PCR assay. TCRdb took over this immuneACCESS table, retaining in-frame rearrangements with V and J assigned. Such tables are incomplete; in checked studies, under half of the missing clones stem from an unresolved V gene, and the remainder is unexplained. The sample contains 2 million to 2.5 million clones, 85% to 95% of them found a single time. Of the sample, 0.13% falls within the top ten clones. Material: naive CD4+ T cells sorted from blood. Taken with the paper, the label for cell subset or site translates to: CD45RA+ positively selected. These receptors were taken from a man younger than 35 in good health.

The chain has TRBV15 and TRBJ2-7, with 8 bases lining up with TRBD2. The V segment lost 8 bases and the J segment 5 bases; nucleotides outside the gene matches: 8. There are 13 residues in the CDR3. Germline values: CDR1 LNHNV, CDR2 YYDKDF (reference sequence). The CDR3 loop is CATRLASHHEQYF. As DNA, the CDR3 is TGTGCCACCCGACTAGCGTCCCACCACGAGCAGTACTTC.

About this clone: A much larger clone differs by one base, so this may be a read error. Other DNA sequences from this sample encode an identical CDR3 as well. The chain combines TRBV11-3 with TRBJ2-5; D may be TRBD1 (5 bases). V lost 2 bases, J lost 2 bases, and 6 bases lay in between. CDR1 and CDR2 (germline): SGHNT, YENEEA. The CDR3 length is 13 residues. The CDR3 sequence is CASSLQGQETQYF. CDR3 nucleotides: TGTGCCAGCAGCTTACAGGGACAAGAGACCCAGTACTTC.

This chain links TRBV29-1 with TRBJ2-1; D gene ambiguous. The germline V gene encodes CDR1 SQVTM and CDR2 ANQGSEA. The CDR3 contains 12 residues. The V and J ends lost 4 bases and 7 bases respectively, with 11 bases between them. In DNA, the CDR3 is TGCAGCGTTGGTTTACTTTCTAATGAGCAGTTCTTC. Residues: CSVGLLSNEQFF.

This clone was counted only a few times. The chain recombines TRBV28 with TRBJ1-1; 9 nucleotides agree with TRBD1. The CDR3 has 14 amino acids. Per germline, CDR1 MDHEN and CDR2 SYDVKM. V lost 8 bases to trimming and J lost 4 bases; unmatched junction nucleotides: 8. The CDR3 DNA follows: TGTGCCAGCGCACGAAAGACAGGGGGCACTGAAGCTTTCTTT. It yields the protein CASARKTGGTEAFF.

The J gene is TRBJ2-1, the V gene TRBV9; D tentatively reads TRBD1 or TRBD2 (5 bases each). Per the germline V gene, CDR1 is SGDLS and CDR2 is YYNGEE. CDR3 length equals 15 residues. Trimming took off 0 bases at V and 1 base at J, with 8 bases between the two ends. The CDR3: CASSVGRESYNEQFF. As DNA, the CDR3 is TGTGCCAGCAGCGTAGGCAGGGAGTCCTACAATGAGCAGTTCTTC.

The genes are TRBV7-2 and TRBJ1-4; D is unclear. The CDR3 is made up of 12 amino acids. Per the germline V gene, CDR1 is SGHTA and CDR2 is FQGNSA. Trimming shortened V by 8 bases and J by 5 bases, and 9 bases separated the two germline ends. The CDR3 region is CASRPDNEKLFF. The CDR3 DNA follows: TGTGCCAGCCGACCAGACAATGAAAAACTGTTTTTT.

Of note for this clone: The identical CDR3 is also encoded by other nucleotide sequences in the sample. This chain links TRBV9 with TRBJ2-7, with 10 bases that match TRBD1. Germline V CDR1 and CDR2: SGDLS, YYNGEE. The CDR3 runs 14 residues. The V gene end was trimmed by 4 bases and the J gene end by 2 bases; junction bases not matched to a gene: 3. Here the CDR3 reads CASSPGQGPYEQYF. CDR3 nucleotides: TGTGCCAGCAGCCCGGGACAGGGGCCCTACGAGCAGTACTTC.

This chain joins TRBV27 and TRBJ1-2; TRBD1 matches 9 bases. The germline CDR1 and CDR2 sequences are MNHEY and SMNVEV (reference sequence). The CDR3 extends over 15 amino acids. Unmatched junction bases numbered 7, after V lost 3 bases and J lost 5 bases. CDR3 loop: CASSFKGQGPYGYTF. The DNA of the CDR3 is TGTGCCAGCAGTTTTAAGGGACAGGGCCCTTATGGCTACACCTTC.

Note on this clone: Other DNA sequences in the same sample also yield this CDR3. The chain employs TRBV7-3 and TRBJ2-1; 8 bases agree with TRBD1. From germline, CDR1 is SGHTA and CDR2 FQGTGA. The CDR3 has 15 amino acids. Trimming cost V 2 bases and J 0 bases; bases outside gene matches: 0. The CDR3 DNA reads TGTGCCAGCAGCTTAGACAGGGGCTCCTACAATGAGCAGTTCTTC. Translated, it gives CASSLDRGSYNEQFF.

The V and J genes are TRBV14 and TRBJ2-2; 7 bases fit TRBD1. Trimming removed 5 bases from V and 2 bases from J; junction bases left unmatched: 8. CDR1 SGHDN and CDR2 FVKESK come from the germline V gene. The CDR3 sequence is 16 residues long. The CDR3 sequence: CASSFRDSPNTGELFF. CDR3 bases: TGTGCCAGCAGCTTCCGGGACAGCCCTAACACCGGGGAGCTGTTTTTT.

This rearrangement joins TRBV19 to TRBJ2-1; 10 bases are shared with TRBD2. The V gene end was trimmed by 6 bases and the J gene end by 8 bases; junction bases not matched to a gene: 10. This CDR3 has 15 amino acids. The germline CDR1 and CDR2 sequences are LNHDA and SQIVND (reference sequence). The CDR3 DNA follows: TGTGCCAGTAGCCTTCTTAGCGGGAGGTTCGATGAGCAGTTCTTC. Its protein is CASSLLSGRFDEQFF.

In regard to this clone: In the same sample, other DNA sequences code for this CDR3. V usage is TRBV6-6 and J usage is TRBJ2-7; no definite D call. Germline lookup yields CDR1 MNHNY and CDR2 SVGAGI (reference sequence). The CDR3 consists of 13 residues. V was cut by 2 bases and J by 2 bases, with 7 bases left in between. The CDR3 reads CASSYDLTYEQYF. The DNA for the CDR3 is TGTGCCAGCAGTTACGACCTAACCTACGAGCAGTACTTC.

The chain uses TRBV5-1 and TRBJ2-1, with D tentatively TRBD2 (6 bases). CDR1 SGHRS and CDR2 YFSETQ come from the germline V gene. CDR3 length: 15 amino acids. Trimming removed 5 bases from V and 0 bases from J, with 12 bases in between. The CDR3 here is CASRSRDFSYNEQFF. The CDR3 nucleotides read TGCGCCAGCAGATCCCGGGACTTCTCCTACAATGAGCAGTTCTTC.

The V and J genes are TRBV14 and TRBJ2-7; no clear D. With 0 bases removed from V and 2 bases from J, the gap between germline ends came to 11 bases. This CDR3 spans 15 amino acids. Germline CDR1 SGHDN, CDR2 FVKESK. The CDR3 nucleotides are TGTGCCAGCAGCCAAGAGGTTATCGGTCCCTACGAGCAGTACTTC. Encoded protein: CASSQEVIGPYEQYF. The entire variable domain, with the rest obtained from reference TRBV14 and TRBJ2-7, is as follows: EAGVTQFPSHSVIEKGQTVTLRCDPISGHDNLYWYRRVMGKEIKFLLHFVKESKQDESGMPNNRFLAERTGGTYSTLKVQPAELEDSGVYFCASSQEVIGPYEQYFGPGTRLTVT.

This rearrangement joins TRBV6-5 to TRBJ2-1; 8 bases align to TRBD2. V lost 7 bases and J lost 8; bases outside the gene matches: 7. The CDR3 sequence is 13 residues long. Germline V lookup: CDR1 MNHEY, CDR2 SVGAGI. Written as DNA, the CDR3 is TGTGCCAGCACCAGCGGGAGTTTCCATGAGCAGTTCTTC. As protein: CASTSGSFHEQFF.

The chain is built from TRBV5-4 and TRBJ1-2; 12 bases line up with TRBD1. Germline CDR1 reads SGHNT; CDR2 reads YYREEE (reference sequence). This CDR3 is built from 15 residues. Trimming removed 3 bases from V and 7 bases from J; junction bases left unmatched: 7. In DNA form, the CDR3 reads TGTGCCAGCAGCTCACCGGGACAGGGGGCTTTTGGCTACACCTTC. Translating gives CASSSPGQGAFGYTF.

The chain is built from TRBV6-5 and TRBJ1-3; TRBD1 is a possible D gene (5 bases). V was pared by 6 bases and J by 4 bases, with 13 bases between. Germline CDR1 MNHEY, CDR2 SVGAGI. The CDR3 extends over 14 amino acids. The CDR3 here is CASSQSGAGNTIYF. The CDR3 DNA is TGTGCCAGCAGCCAAAGCGGGGCCGGAAACACCATATATTTT.

This clone was counted once. The chain has TRBV30 and TRBJ1-3, with no clear D. The V end was cut by 3 bases, the J end by 2 bases, with 14 bases between. The CDR3 has 15 residues. Germline CDR1 is GTSNPN and CDR2 is SVGIG (reference sequence). The DNA of the CDR3 is TGTGCCTGGAGAGTCCCGAAGGTCACTGGAAACACCATATATTTT. Its translation: CAWRVPKVTGNTIYF.

The V gene is TRBV7-8, the J gene TRBJ1-1; unclear D gene. CDR1 is SGHVS, CDR2 FQNEAQ, per germline. This CDR3 is 14 amino acids long. The V and J ends lost 5 bases and 5 bases respectively, with 15 bases between them. For the CDR3, the DNA is TGTGCCAGCAGCGCCGACCCAAAGAGTACTGAAGCTTTCTTT. Amino acids: CASSADPKSTEAFF.

The chain has TRBV10-2 and TRBJ2-1; TRBD2 agrees at 7 bases. The CDR3 contains 14 residues. Germline-derived CDR1 and CDR2 are WSHSY and SAAADI. The trim removed 11 bases at V and 8 bases at J, leaving 15 bases unmatched. The CDR3 region is CAARVVAGLDEQFF. The CDR3 nucleotides read TGCGCCGCAAGGGTAGTAGCGGGCCTGGATGAGCAGTTCTTC.

This chain connects TRBV6-6 to TRBJ2-7, with 8 nucleotides matching TRBD1. Germline-derived CDR1 and CDR2 are MNHNY and SVGAGI (reference sequence). The CDR3 length is 14 residues. With V trimmed by 6 bases and J by 11 bases, 15 bases remained unmatched. The CDR3 nucleotides read TGTGCCAGCAGGACAGGGGCCACACCTTATGGGGAGTACTTC. It translates to CASRTGATPYGEYF.

V usage is TRBV7-9 and J usage is TRBJ2-7; a weak D match, TRBD1 (5 bases). V was pared by 2 bases and J by 2 bases, with 10 bases between. This CDR3 contains 14 residues. Per germline, CDR1 SEHNR and CDR2 FQNEAQ (reference sequence). The CDR3 coding sequence is TGTGCCAGCAGCTTAAAACAGGACACCTACGAGCAGTACTTC. It encodes CASSLKQDTYEQYF.

The chain uses TRBV5-1 and TRBJ1-1; tentatively, D is TRBD1 (5 bases). This CDR3 comprises 17 residues. The V gene lost 0 bases and the J gene lost 2 bases, with 17 bases spanning the gap. The V gene's germline CDR1 is SGHRS and CDR2 YFSETQ. The CDR3 reads CASSLGRSIQVNTEAFF. CDR3 nucleotides: TGCGCCAGCAGCTTGGGGAGGTCGATACAGGTTAACACTGAAGCTTTCTTT.

This clone was picked up one time. The chain uses TRBV21-1 and TRBJ2-1; whether TRBD1, the table's D call, matches the DNA was not checked. TRBV21-1 is an annotated pseudogene. The CDR3 is 17 amino acids. The CDR3 bases are TGTGCCAGCAGCAAAGCGGATGACAGGGGGCAGGAAAATGAGCAGTTCTTC. It translates to CASSKADDRGQENEQFF.

The rearrangement links TRBV6-5 to TRBJ1-3, with a weak D call TRBD1 (6 bases). The CDR3 runs to 13 residues. CDR1 is MNHEY and CDR2 is SVGAGI in the germline V gene. V dropped 8 bases and J dropped 3 bases, with 11 bases sitting between them. As DNA, the CDR3 is TGTGCCAGCCAGGGGAGCTTTGGAAACACCATATATTTT. Protein sequence: CASQGSFGNTIYF.

The V gene is TRBV10-3, the J gene TRBJ2-3; D is undetermined. There are 16 residues in the CDR3. Trimming removed 0 bases from V and 1 base from J, with 11 bases in between. In germline, CDR1 is ENHRY, CDR2 SYGVKD. Here the CDR3 reads CAISESNLGGTDTQYF. In DNA, the CDR3 is TGTGCCATCAGTGAGTCGAACCTAGGAGGCACAGATACGCAGTATTTT.

The rearrangement links TRBV28 to TRBJ2-1; a weak D match, TRBD2 (5 bases). CDR3 size: 11 residues. Germline CDR1 MDHEN, CDR2 SYDVKM. Deletions cut 8 bases from V and 8 bases from J, with 10 bases between. CDR3: CASRGEDEQFF. In DNA form, the CDR3 reads TGTGCCAGCCGGGGAGAAGATGAGCAGTTCTTC. Filled out from reference TRBV28 and TRBJ2-1, the complete variable domain reads DVKVTQSSRYLVKRTGEKVFLECVQDMDHENMFWYRQDPGLGLRLIYFSYDVKMKEKGDIPEGYSVSREKKERFSLILESASTNQTSMYLCASRGEDEQFFGPGTRLTVL.

The chain links TRBV2 to TRBJ1-6; D not certain. Germline CDR1 is SNHLY and CDR2 is FYNNEI. CDR3 length: 16 residues. Trimming removed 1 base from V and 2 bases from J, with 9 bases in between. The DNA for the CDR3 is TGTGCCAGCAGTGAAGTAGGGAACACCTATAATTCACCCCTCCACTTT. This encodes CASSEVGNTYNSPLHF.

The chain links TRBV10-3 to TRBJ2-2; the D is unclear. Per the germline V gene, CDR1 is ENHRY and CDR2 is SYGVKD. CDR3 length: 15 residues. Trimming stripped 1 base from V and 3 bases from J, with 9 bases between. CDR3 nucleotides: TGTGCCATCAGTGAGTGGGGTGAGGACACCGGGGAGCTGTTTTTT. It encodes CAISEWGEDTGELFF.

The chain joins TRBV7-2 to TRBJ2-7; D not certain. This CDR3 has 14 amino acids. Deletions cut 1 base from V and 3 bases from J, with 10 bases between. Germline loops: CDR1 SGHTA, CDR2 FQGNSA. This CDR3 is CASSLEAANYEQYF. The CDR3 nucleotides read TGTGCCAGCAGCTTAGAGGCGGCCAACTACGAGCAGTACTTC.

The CDR3 region is CAWSVQLVVGRGRNSPLHF. The DNA for the CDR3 is TGTGCCTGGAGTGTACAACTTGTTGTCGGGCGGGGAAGAAATTCACCCCTCCACTTT. The rearrangement links TRBV30 to TRBJ1-6; no definite D call. The length of the CDR3 is 19 residues. V lost 0 bases and J 7 bases, leaving 25 bases between the germline ends. Germline values: CDR1 GTSNPN, CDR2 SVGIG (reference sequence).

The V and J genes are TRBV10-3 and TRBJ2-1; TRBD1 matches 9 bases. The ends lost 8 bases at V and 3 bases at J; junction bases unmatched: 5. Germline lookup yields CDR1 ENHRY and CDR2 SYGVKD. The CDR3 sequence is 14 residues long. CDR3 in amino acids: CAILRDRDYNEQFF. Here the CDR3 DNA reads TGTGCCATCCTCCGGGACAGGGACTACAATGAGCAGTTCTTC.